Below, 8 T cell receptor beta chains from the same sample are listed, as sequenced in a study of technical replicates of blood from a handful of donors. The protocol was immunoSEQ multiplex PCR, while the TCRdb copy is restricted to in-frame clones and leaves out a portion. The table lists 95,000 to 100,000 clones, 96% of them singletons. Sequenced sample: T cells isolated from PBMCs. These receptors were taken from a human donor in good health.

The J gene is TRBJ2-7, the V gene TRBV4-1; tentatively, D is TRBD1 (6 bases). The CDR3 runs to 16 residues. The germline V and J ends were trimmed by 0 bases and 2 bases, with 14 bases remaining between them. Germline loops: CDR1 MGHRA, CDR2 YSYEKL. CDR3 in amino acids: CASSQDRGHNTYEQYF. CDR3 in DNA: TGCGCCAGCAGCCAAGATCGGGGACATAACACCTACGAGCAGTACTTC.

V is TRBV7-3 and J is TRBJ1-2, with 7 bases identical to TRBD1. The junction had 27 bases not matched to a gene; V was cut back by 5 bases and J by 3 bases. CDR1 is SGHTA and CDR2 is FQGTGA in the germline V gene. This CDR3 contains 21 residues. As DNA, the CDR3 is TGTGCCAGCAGCCATTTGCTACCCTCGGGAGGGGGCTTTTCATCGGACTATGGCTACACCTTC. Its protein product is CASSHLLPSGGGFSSDYGYTF.

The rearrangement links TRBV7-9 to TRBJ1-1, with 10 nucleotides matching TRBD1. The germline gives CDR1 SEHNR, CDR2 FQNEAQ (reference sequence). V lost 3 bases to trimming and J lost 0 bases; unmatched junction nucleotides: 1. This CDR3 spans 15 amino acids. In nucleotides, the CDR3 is TGTGCCAGCAGCTTCGGGACAGGGGTGAACACTGAAGCTTTCTTT. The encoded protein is CASSFGTGVNTEAFF.

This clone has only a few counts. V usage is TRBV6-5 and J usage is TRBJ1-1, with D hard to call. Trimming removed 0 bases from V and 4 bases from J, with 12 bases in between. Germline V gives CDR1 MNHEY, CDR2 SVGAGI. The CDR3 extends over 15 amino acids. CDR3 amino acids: CASSYSKGGGTEAFF. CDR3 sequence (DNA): TGTGCCAGCAGTTACTCGAAAGGAGGAGGCACTGAAGCTTTCTTT.

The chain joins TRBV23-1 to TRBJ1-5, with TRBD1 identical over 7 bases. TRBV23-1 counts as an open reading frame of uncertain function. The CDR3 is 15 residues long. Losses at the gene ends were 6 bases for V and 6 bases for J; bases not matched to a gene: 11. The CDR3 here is CASRQGQGGGQPQHF. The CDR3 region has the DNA TGCGCCAGCAGACAGGGGCAGGGTGGGGGTCAGCCCCAGCATTTT.

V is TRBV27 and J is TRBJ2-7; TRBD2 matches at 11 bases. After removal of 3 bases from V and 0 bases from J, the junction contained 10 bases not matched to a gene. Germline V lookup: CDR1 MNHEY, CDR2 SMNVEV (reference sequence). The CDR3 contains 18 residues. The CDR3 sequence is CASSFISSGRTNSYEQYF. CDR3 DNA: TGTGCCAGCAGTTTTATCTCTAGCGGGAGGACCAACTCCTACGAGCAGTACTTC.

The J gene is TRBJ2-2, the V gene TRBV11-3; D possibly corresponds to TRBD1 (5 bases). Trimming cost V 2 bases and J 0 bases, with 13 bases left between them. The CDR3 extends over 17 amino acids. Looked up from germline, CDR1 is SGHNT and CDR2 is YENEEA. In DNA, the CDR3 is TGTGCCAGCAGCTTATTCGTTGGCAGGGCGAACACCGGGGAGCTGTTTTTT. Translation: CASSLFVGRANTGELFF.

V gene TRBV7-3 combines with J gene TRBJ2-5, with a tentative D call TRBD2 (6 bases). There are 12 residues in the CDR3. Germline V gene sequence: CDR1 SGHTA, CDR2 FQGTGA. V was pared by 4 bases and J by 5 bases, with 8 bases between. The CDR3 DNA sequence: TGTGCCAGCAGCTCGGGACTGGAGACCCAGTACTTC. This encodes CASSSGLETQYF.